Shown below are 28 T cell receptor beta chains from a single sample sequenced in a study of glioma-infiltrating T cells after dendritic cell vaccination (dated by TCRdb to the mid-2010s). Library creation used the immunoSEQ multiplex PCR assay. Drawn from immuneACCESS, this table holds only the in-frame rearrangements with V and J called that TCRdb kept. Clones are partly lost; checked studies trace under half to an unresolved V gene and leave the rest unexplained. The sample data list about 110,000 clones, and 90% of these were observed just once. The ten largest make up 2.7% of the sample. This specimen's time point label, interpreted: after dendritic cell vaccination, including at tumor progression/relapse. The material was blood, obtained after dendritic cell vaccination. The receptors were gathered from a human donor with glioblastoma.

J is TRBJ1-1 and V is TRBV7-6; 8 bases are shared with TRBD1. The trim removed 1 base at V and 1 base at J, leaving 2 bases unmatched. Germline assignment: CDR1 SGHVS and CDR2 FNYEAQ. The CDR3 contains 15 residues. The DNA of the CDR3 is TGTGCCAGCAGCTTAGACAGGGGGGGGAACACTGAAGCTTTCTTT. Amino acid sequence: CASSLDRGGNTEAFF.

This chain joins TRBV29-1 and TRBJ1-1; D not certain. CDR3 length: 14 residues. Trimming stripped 5 bases from V and 4 bases from J, with 17 bases between. The germline gives CDR1 SQVTM, CDR2 ANQGSEA. The CDR3 DNA reads as TGCAGCGTTTCCTTCCGAGTTCCGGTCACTGAAGCTTTCTTT. Translation: CSVSFRVPVTEAFF.

This chain links TRBV25-1 with TRBJ2-1, with TRBD1 matching 9 bases. The CDR3 covers 16 residues. The V gene's germline CDR1 is MGHDK and CDR2 SYGVNS. J gave up 1 base and V 3 bases, and 4 bases lay outside the gene matches. The CDR3: CASSETGGRSYNEQFF. The DNA of the CDR3 is TGTGCCAGCAGTGAGACAGGGGGAAGGTCCTACAATGAGCAGTTCTTC.

This clone was seen more than once but under ten times. The chain links TRBV29-1 to TRBJ1-2; perhaps TRBD1 as D (5 bases). With 6 bases removed from V and 7 bases from J, the gap between germline ends came to 15 bases. From germline, CDR1 is SQVTM and CDR2 ANQGSEA. This CDR3 contains 12 residues. In nucleotides, the CDR3 is TGCAGCGTAGATTGGGGCAGGTTTGGCTACACCTTC. Translating gives CSVDWGRFGYTF.

The rearrangement links TRBV4-1 to TRBJ1-2; 7 bases map to TRBD1. The CDR3 has 16 amino acids. The germline gives CDR1 MGHRA, CDR2 YSYEKL. The V gene end was trimmed by 0 bases and the J gene end by 4 bases; junction bases not matched to a gene: 8. As DNA, the CDR3 is TGCGCCAGCAGCCAAGATTCGGGACAGCTAATCTATGGCTACACCTTC. Protein product: CASSQDSGQLIYGYTF.

This chain uses TRBV5-1 with TRBJ2-5; D gene unclear. Per germline, CDR1 SGHRS and CDR2 YFSETQ. Deletions cut 0 bases from V and 1 base from J, with 4 bases between. This CDR3 comprises 13 residues. The CDR3 loop is CASSLGSQETQYF. CDR3 bases: TGCGCCAGCAGCTTGGGCAGCCAAGAGACCCAGTACTTC. The entire variable domain, with the rest obtained from reference TRBV5-1 and TRBJ2-5, is as follows: KAGVTQTPRYLIKTRGQQVTLSCSPISGHRSVSWYQQTPGQGLQFLFEYFSETQRNKGNFPGRFSGRQFSNSRSEMNVSTLELGDSALYLCASSLGSQETQYFGPGTRLLVL.

This clone was picked up a small number of times. The chain recombines TRBV19 with TRBJ2-1; 7 bases line up with TRBD2. This CDR3 comprises 15 residues. With V trimmed by 6 bases and J by 4 bases, 9 bases remained unmatched. Germline-derived CDR1 and CDR2 are LNHDA and SQIVND (reference sequence). CDR3 amino acids: CASRVSGGPYNEQFF. CDR3 nucleotide sequence: TGTGCCAGTAGAGTCTCGGGGGGACCTTACAATGAGCAGTTCTTC.

This chain links TRBV5-1 with TRBJ2-6, with 7 nucleotides matching TRBD1. CDR1 SGHRS and CDR2 YFSETQ come from the germline V gene. CDR3 size: 18 residues. After removal of 4 bases from V and 4 bases from J, the junction contained 14 bases not matched to a gene. The CDR3 DNA reads as TGCGCCAGCAGCCCGGGCATGGGACAGAGGGGCGGGGCCAACGTCCTGACTTTC. Its protein is CASSPGMGQRGGANVLTF.

The chain recombines TRBV2 with TRBJ2-5; tentatively, D is TRBD2 (6 bases). Germline assignment: CDR1 SNHLY and CDR2 FYNNEI. The CDR3 has 16 residues. The germline V and J ends were trimmed by 6 bases and 6 bases, with 23 bases remaining between them. The CDR3 protein is CASSPIGGGTGKTQYF. The CDR3 region has the DNA TGTGCCAGCAGCCCCATTGGTGGAGGGACTGGTAAGACCCAGTACTTC.

The gene calls are TRBV5-1 and TRBJ2-7; D call uncertain. CDR1 and CDR2 from the germline V gene are SGHRS and YFSETQ. V gave up 0 bases and J gave up 3 bases, with 10 bases separating them. The CDR3 extends over 14 amino acids. This CDR3 is CASSLGAPGYEQYF. Here the CDR3 DNA reads TGCGCCAGCAGCTTGGGGGCCCCCGGCTACGAGCAGTACTTC.

The chain employs TRBV5-1 and TRBJ2-1; D not resolved. Germline CDR1 reads SGHRS; CDR2 reads YFSETQ. The CDR3 length is 13 residues. V was trimmed by 0 bases and J by 8 bases, leaving 9 bases between them. The DNA for the CDR3 is TGCGCCAGCAGCTTGGCCGGAGTCGATGAGCAGTTCTTC. Translated: CASSLAGVDEQFF.

The chain uses TRBV30 and TRBJ1-5; D possibly corresponds to TRBD1 (5 bases). CDR3 size: 13 residues. Trimming removed 0 bases from V and 7 bases from J, with 10 bases in between. CDR1 and CDR2 (germline): GTSNPN, SVGIG (reference sequence). CDR3 protein: CAWSVAGGQPQHF. The CDR3 nucleotides read TGTGCCTGGAGTGTAGCGGGGGGGCAGCCCCAGCATTTT.

The chain links TRBV11-2 to TRBJ1-1, with 10 bases lining up with TRBD1. Trimming took 5 bases from V and 11 from J; bases not matched to a gene: 8. Germline V CDR1 and CDR2: SGHAT, FQNNGV. The CDR3 covers 13 residues. The CDR3 spells CASSRGQGDGAFF. The CDR3 DNA is TGTGCCAGCAGCAGAGGACAGGGGGACGGTGCTTTCTTT. Combining the CDR3 with reference TRBV11-2 and TRBJ1-1 gives the whole variable domain EAGVAQSPRYKIIEKRQSVAFWCNPISGHATLYWYQQILGQGPKLLIQFQNNGVVDDSQLPKDRFSAERLKGVDSTLKIQPAKLEDSAVYLCASSRGQGDGAFFGQGTRLTVV.

The CDR3, as DNA: TGCGCCAGCAGCTGGGGACAGACTAATGAAAAACTGTTTTTT. Translating gives CASSWGQTNEKLFF. The genes are TRBV5-1 and TRBJ1-4, with 7 bases lining up with TRBD1. This CDR3 contains 14 residues. The J segment lost 2 bases and the V segment lost 3 bases, leaving 1 base of the junction unmatched. Looked up from germline, CDR1 is SGHRS and CDR2 is YFSETQ.

This chain uses TRBV2 with TRBJ1-5; maybe TRBD1 (6 bases). This CDR3 contains 13 residues. The germline CDR1 and CDR2 sequences are SNHLY and FYNNEI. V was clipped by 4 bases and J by 8 bases, with 12 bases between them. The CDR3 reads CASSVGGAEPQHF. CDR3 bases: TGTGCCAGCAGTGTTGGGGGGGCAGAGCCCCAGCATTTT.

This rearrangement joins TRBV30 to TRBJ2-7; TRBD1 matches at 8 bases. The V and J ends lost 1 base and 7 bases, in that order; junction bases with no gene match: 9. The CDR3 spans 14 residues. The germline CDR1 and CDR2 sequences are GTSNPN and SVGIG (reference sequence). DNA of the CDR3: TGTGCCTGGAGTGCCCAACAGGGGGTTGGAGAGCAGTACTTC. This translates into CAWSAQQGVGEQYF.

The V call is TRBV2, the J call TRBJ1-1, with 7 bases identical to TRBD1. V lost 3 bases and J lost 4; bases outside the gene matches: 5. This CDR3 has 14 residues. Germline CDR1 reads SNHLY; CDR2 reads FYNNEI. CDR3 in amino acids: CASSDRGVGTEAFF. CDR3 nucleotide sequence: TGTGCCAGCAGTGACAGGGGGGTCGGCACTGAAGCTTTCTTT.

The rearrangement links TRBV6-5 to TRBJ2-1; 12 nucleotides match TRBD2. Unmatched junction bases numbered 11, after V lost 8 bases and J lost 9 bases. The CDR3 sequence is 15 residues long. CDR1 and CDR2 (germline): MNHEY, SVGAGI. CDR3 bases: TGTGCCAGCTCCAAGGGGCTAGCGGGAGGGCGTGAGCAGTTCTTC. As protein: CASSKGLAGGREQFF.

This clone appeared once. The chain recombines TRBV19 with TRBJ1-2; tentative D call: TRBD1 (5 bases). The CDR3 totals 12 residues. The V and J ends lost 3 bases and 8 bases respectively, with 10 bases between them. Germline V gene data show CDR1 as LNHDA and CDR2 as SQIVND (reference sequence). In nucleotides, the CDR3 is TGTGCCAGTAGTATGTACGGGGGAGGCTACACCTTC. Its protein is CASSMYGGGYTF. Complete variable domain (other parts from reference TRBV19 and TRBJ1-2): DGGITQSPKYLFRKEGQNVTLSCEQNLNHDAMYWYRQDPGQGLRLIYYSQIVNDFQKGDIAEGYSVSREKKESFPLTVTSAQKNPTAFYLCASSMYGGGYTFGSGTRLTVV.

This clone was detected only once. The chain recombines TRBV19 with TRBJ1-1, with a tentative D call TRBD1 (6 bases). Per germline, CDR1 LNHDA and CDR2 SQIVND (reference sequence). Trimming removed 9 bases from V and 3 bases from J, with 11 bases in between. This CDR3 comprises 12 residues. The DNA for the CDR3 is TGTGCCAGCAGGGGTGTTGACACTGAAGCTTTCTTT. It codes for CASRGVDTEAFF. The entire variable domain, with the rest obtained from reference TRBV19 and TRBJ1-1, is as follows: DGGITQSPKYLFRKEGQNVTLSCEQNLNHDAMYWYRQDPGQGLRLIYYSQIVNDFQKGDIAEGYSVSREKKESFPLTVTSAQKNPTAFYLCASRGVDTEAFFGQGTRLTVV.

The chain joins TRBV30 to TRBJ2-3, with 9 bases identical to TRBD2. CDR3 length: 13 residues. The germline V gene has CDR1 GTSNPN and CDR2 SVGIG (reference sequence). The junction had 3 bases not matched to a gene; V was cut back by 4 bases and J by 4 bases. The CDR3 DNA reads as TGTGCCTGGACTAGCGGGATGGCAGATACGCAGTATTTT. This codes for CAWTSGMADTQYF.

V and J are TRBV6-1 and TRBJ1-3; D might be TRBD1 (5 bases). The germline CDR1 and CDR2 sequences are MNHNS and SASEGT. The CDR3 runs 14 residues. The V end was cut by 6 bases, the J end by 3 bases, with 12 bases between. CDR3 sequence reads: CASRDSYLGNTIYF. Here the CDR3 DNA reads TGTGCCAGCAGAGACAGCTACCTTGGAAACACCATATATTTT.

The chain employs TRBV2 and TRBJ2-3; 10 nucleotides line up with TRBD2. The V gene's germline CDR1 is SNHLY and CDR2 FYNNEI. CDR3 length: 14 residues. The trim removed 1 base at V and 6 bases at J, leaving 1 base unmatched. CDR3 DNA: TGTGCCAGCAGTGAAGATAGCGGGGGGGATACGCAGTATTTT. It is translated as CASSEDSGGDTQYF.

The chain recombines TRBV27 with TRBJ1-1, with 7 bases that match TRBD1. The CDR3 covers 17 residues. After removal of 3 bases from V and 3 bases from J, the junction contained 13 bases not matched to a gene. Germline values: CDR1 MNHEY, CDR2 SMNVEV (reference sequence). The DNA for the CDR3 is TGTGCCAGCAGTTTTACGGTGGACAGGAGGGAGGACACTGAAGCTTTCTTT. It encodes CASSFTVDRREDTEAFF.

A note on this clone: One end of the junction fails to match germline, which may point to a read error. Different DNA sequences within this sample yield the same CDR3. The rearrangement links TRBV23-1 to TRBJ1-6, with D perhaps matching TRBD1 (5 bases). TRBV23-1 is given ORF status, its function remaining uncertain. CDR3 length: 19 amino acids. The CDR3 loop reads CASSQCIRGRGSYNSPLHF. The CDR3 coding sequence is TGCGCCAGCAGTCAATGCATCCGTGGAAGGGGCTCCTATAATTCCCCCCTCCACTTT.

The V call is TRBV18, the J call TRBJ1-5, with D unclear. The germline V gene encodes CDR1 KGHSH and CDR2 LQKENI. The CDR3 runs 14 residues. The V end was cut by 3 bases, the J end by 2 bases, with 8 bases between. CDR3 loop: CASSPNTGNQPQHF. CDR3 coding DNA: TGTGCCAGCTCACCTAATACAGGCAATCAGCCCCAGCATTTT.

The V and J genes are TRBV5-6 and TRBJ1-4, with a possible D match to TRBD1 (5 bases). CDR1 SGHDT and CDR2 YYEEEE come from the germline V gene. This CDR3 has 15 amino acids. V lost 1 base and J 6 bases, leaving 13 bases between the germline ends. The CDR3 loop is CASSLYFTGDEKLFF. The CDR3, as DNA: TGTGCCAGCAGCTTGTATTTCACGGGGGATGAAAAACTGTTTTTT.

CDR3 amino acids: CASSLSGRTYNEQFF. CDR3 bases: TGTGCCAGCAGCCTTAGCGGGAGGACCTACAATGAGCAGTTCTTC. This rearrangement joins TRBV7-8 to TRBJ2-1; 10 bases line up with TRBD2. The CDR3 is 15 amino acids. CDR1 is SGHVS and CDR2 is FQNEAQ in the germline V gene. With V trimmed by 5 bases and J by 2 bases, 3 bases remained unmatched.